This record covers a single T cell receptor (beta chain). Recruits, aged roughly 18 to 90 years, lived in 24 US areas. Before being deemed recovered, Cohort 3 donors had two negative PCRs, clearance, or symptom resolution. This sample is drawn from a study of blood T cell repertoires in COVID-19. As for the study in general: COVID-19 samples, acute and convalescent, were from the United States, Italy and Spain.

Original data processing: Reference gene primer amplification in the assay estimated nucleated cell counts. Measured with immunoSEQ multiplex PCR; TCRdb has only the in-frame clones, and not every one. Clone size and the V and J calls come from that table; the DNA yielded D and trimming. The sample lists about 290,000 clones; under 90% were seen once. Sequencing was performed on PBMCs or T cells enriched from blood (not recorded which). This TCR was recovered from a middle-aged woman who had recovered from COVID-19.

CDR3 region: CAWTDRTVYGEKLFF. The CDR3 nucleotides are TGTGCCTGGACCGACAGGACGGTCTATGGTGAAAAACTGTTTTTT. The V gene is TRBV30, the J gene TRBJ1-4; a weak D match, TRBD1 (6 bases). The CDR3 is 15 residues long. Trimming removed 4 bases from V and 7 bases from J, with 19 bases in between. In germline, CDR1 is GTSNPN, CDR2 SVGIG (reference sequence).